This T cell receptor (beta chain) emerged from a study of response to subunit inactivated influenza vaccine. Study conclusions and caveats: The study's authors posited that every seasonal influenza vaccination enlists few new T cells.

In TCRdb, the RT-PCR reads were re-called with MiXCR into one record per CDR3 protein. The data hold 200,000 to 300,000 distinct CDR3 sequences, with 9.5% to 15% observed a single time. The CDR3 covers 19 residues. The V gene end was trimmed by 3 bases and the J gene end by 0 bases; junction bases not matched to a gene: 12. Germline V lookup: CDR1 KGHDR, CDR2 SFDVKD. About this clonotype: Its cognate antigen is unknown.

This sequence joins TRBV24-1 and TRBJ2-5; 10 nucleotides line up with TRBD2. This sample comprised non-naive T cells sorted from PBMCs, obtained approximately 15 days before vaccination. The receptor was derived from a man aged 45-65 years who received an inactivated influenza vaccine. In nucleotides, the CDR3 is TGTGCCACCAGTGATCCGGGACTAGCGACCGCACCGTACCAAGAGACCCAGTACTTC. Translating gives CATSDPGLATAPYQETQYF.